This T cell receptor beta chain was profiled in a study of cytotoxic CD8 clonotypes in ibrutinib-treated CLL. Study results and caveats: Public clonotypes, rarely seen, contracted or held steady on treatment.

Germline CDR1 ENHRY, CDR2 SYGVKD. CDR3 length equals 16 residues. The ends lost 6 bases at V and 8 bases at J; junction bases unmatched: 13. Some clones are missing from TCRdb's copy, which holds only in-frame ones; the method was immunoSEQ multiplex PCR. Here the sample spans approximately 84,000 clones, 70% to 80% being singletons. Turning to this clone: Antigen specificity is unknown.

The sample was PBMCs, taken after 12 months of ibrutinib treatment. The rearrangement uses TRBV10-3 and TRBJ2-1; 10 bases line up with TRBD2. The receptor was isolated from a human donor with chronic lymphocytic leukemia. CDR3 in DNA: TGTGCCATCAGGGGTCGGCTAGCGGGAGTTGGGGATGAGCAGTTCTTC. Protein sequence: CAIRGRLAGVGDEQFF.